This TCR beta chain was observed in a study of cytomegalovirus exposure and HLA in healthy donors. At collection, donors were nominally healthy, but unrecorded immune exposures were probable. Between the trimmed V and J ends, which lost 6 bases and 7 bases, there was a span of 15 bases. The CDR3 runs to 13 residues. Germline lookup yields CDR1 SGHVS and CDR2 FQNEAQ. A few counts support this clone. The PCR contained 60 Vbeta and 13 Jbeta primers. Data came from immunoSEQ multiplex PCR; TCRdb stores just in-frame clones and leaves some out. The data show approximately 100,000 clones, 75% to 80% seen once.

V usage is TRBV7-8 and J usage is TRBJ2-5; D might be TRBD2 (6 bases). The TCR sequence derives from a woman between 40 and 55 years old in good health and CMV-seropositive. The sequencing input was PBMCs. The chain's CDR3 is CASSRGFLGTQYF. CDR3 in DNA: TGTGCCAGCAGTCGGGGGTTTTTGGGGACCCAGTACTTC.